Listed here are 18 T cell receptor beta chains from one sample, sequenced in a study of blood T cell repertoires in COVID-19. Sequencing was performed with immunoSEQ multiplex PCR; in TCRdb, only in-frame clones are kept and a portion is missing. Here the sample spans some 130,000 clones, 75% to 90% being singletons. Material: peripheral blood. The receptors shown here come from a human donor in a cohort sampled during active COVID-19.

The chain has TRBV28 and TRBJ1-2, with D perhaps TRBD1 (5 bases). Germline V gene sequence: CDR1 MDHEN, CDR2 SYDVKM. This CDR3 comprises 16 residues. With 5 bases removed from V and 0 bases from J, the gap between germline ends came to 16 bases. Here the CDR3 DNA reads TGTGCCAGCAGTGGGGGAGGGCCCTCACCTAACTATGGCTACACCTTC. The encoded protein is CASSGGGPSPNYGYTF.

The chain is built from TRBV6-9 and TRBJ1-4; tentative D call: TRBD1 (6 bases). The ends were cut back, 0 bases at V and 1 base at J, with 6 bases in the middle. Germline CDR1 MNHGY, CDR2 SVAAGI. The length of the CDR3 is 15 residues. CDR3 nucleotides: TGTGCCAGCAGTTATTCAGGGGGAACTAATGAAAAACTGTTTTTT. It is translated as CASSYSGGTNEKLFF.

This rearrangement joins TRBV13 to TRBJ2-1; possible D gene TRBD2, 6 bases. V lost 0 bases, J lost 12 bases, and 24 bases lay in between. Germline V gives CDR1 PRHDT, CDR2 FYEKMQ (reference sequence). The CDR3 sequence is 17 residues long. The DNA for the CDR3 is TGTGCCAGCAGCTTAGGCCTAACACGACTAGGACCAGTCGGGCAGTTCTTC. Its protein product is CASSLGLTRLGPVGQFF.

This rearrangement joins TRBV18 to TRBJ1-4; possible D gene TRBD1, 5 bases. The CDR3 is 17 amino acids. The V gene's germline CDR1 is KGHSH and CDR2 LQKENI. V lost 4 bases to trimming and J lost 8 bases, with 23 bases between them. The CDR3 DNA is TGTGCCAGCTCACGTCGACAGCTTCGATATTTGGGAGAAAAACTGTTTTTT. This encodes CASSRRQLRYLGEKLFF.

The CDR3, as DNA: TGTGCCAGCAGCCAAGGGGAGGCGTACTCTGGAAACACCATATATTTT. This sequence encodes CASSQGEAYSGNTIYF. This sequence joins TRBV9 and TRBJ1-3, with a tentative D call TRBD1 (5 bases). CDR3 length: 16 amino acids. CDR1 and CDR2 from the germline V gene are SGDLS and YYNGEE. V was pared by 4 bases and J by 0 bases, with 14 bases between.

The chain joins TRBV29-1 to TRBJ1-2, with a weak D call TRBD1 (6 bases). CDR3 length: 14 amino acids. The V gene lost 3 bases and the J gene lost 4 bases, with 15 bases spanning the gap. Germline V lookup: CDR1 SQVTM, CDR2 ANQGSEA. The CDR3 reads CSVDRGGEGYGYTF. In nucleotides, the CDR3 is TGCAGCGTTGATAGGGGGGGAGAAGGCTATGGCTACACCTTC.

The chain carries TRBV24-1 and TRBJ2-1; TRBD2 matches 8 bases. The CDR3 has 16 residues. Germline V gene sequence: CDR1 KGHDR, CDR2 SFDVKD. V was pared by 3 bases and J by 4 bases, with 7 bases of the junction left unmatched. Here the CDR3 reads CATSDSSGALYNEQFF. The CDR3 nucleotides are TGTGCCACCAGTGATAGTAGCGGGGCCTTATACAATGAGCAGTTCTTC.

A few counts support this clone. The V and J genes are TRBV7-9 and TRBJ2-3; tentative D call: TRBD1 (7 bases). CDR1 SEHNR and CDR2 FQNEAQ come from the germline V gene (reference sequence). CDR3 length: 16 residues. The V and J ends lost 6 bases and 2 bases respectively, with 18 bases between them. CDR3 sequence reads: CASRRLGTDPTDTQYF. CDR3 nucleotide sequence: TGTGCCAGCAGGCGACTAGGGACAGATCCCACAGATACGCAGTATTTT. Full variable domain (remainder filled in from reference TRBV7-9 and TRBJ2-3): DTGVSQNPRHKITKRGQNVTFRCDPISEHNRLYWYRQTLGQGPEFLTYFQNEAQLEKSRLLSDRFSAERPKGSFSTLEIQRTEQGDSAMYLCASRRLGTDPTDTQYFGPGTRLTVL.

This chain joins TRBV6-2 or TRBV6-3 and TRBJ2-1; 10 bases fit TRBD2. V lost 6 bases, J lost 9 bases, and 8 bases stayed unmatched. Germline V gives CDR1 MNHEY, CDR2 SVGEGT. The CDR3 is 14 residues long. The CDR3 here is CASSLTSGLPEQFF. For the CDR3, the DNA is TGTGCCAGCAGCCTGACTAGCGGGTTACCTGAGCAGTTCTTC.

The chain combines TRBV13 with TRBJ2-7; D gene unclear. Trimming took off 1 base at V and 1 base at J, with 11 bases between the two ends. Germline V gene lookup returns CDR1 PRHDT and CDR2 FYEKMQ (reference sequence). The CDR3 is 15 amino acids. The DNA for the CDR3 is TGTGCCAGCAGCTTAGTCAGTGGCAGTTCCTACGAGCAGTACTTC. Its protein is CASSLVSGSSYEQYF.

The CDR3 sequence: CARDRGTGYEQYF. CDR3 in DNA: TGTGCCAGGGACAGGGGGACGGGCTACGAGCAGTACTTC. J is TRBJ2-7 and V is TRBV2, with 10 bases aligning to TRBD1. CDR1 is SNHLY, CDR2 FYNNEI, per germline. The CDR3 covers 13 residues. The J segment lost 3 bases and the V segment lost 9 bases, leaving 5 bases of the junction unmatched.

Comment on this clone: A far larger clone is one nucleotide away, so this likely arose from a read error. The chain has TRBV6-5 and TRBJ1-1, with D perhaps matching TRBD1 (5 bases). Germline V gene data show CDR1 as MNHEY and CDR2 as SVGAGI. V gave up 5 bases and J gave up 1 base, with 5 bases separating them. The CDR3 runs 12 residues. The CDR3 spells CASSTGNTEAFF. In DNA, the CDR3 is TGTGCCAGCAGTACAGGGAACACTGAAGCTTTCTTT.

This clone was recorded only once. J is TRBJ1-2 and V is TRBV12-3 or TRBV12-4, with unresolved D. Trimming removed 4 bases at V and 4 bases at J, with 4 bases between. The CDR3 spans 11 residues. The CDR3 sequence is CASSSVYGYTF. The CDR3 coding sequence is TGTGCCAGCAGTTCTGTCTATGGCTACACCTTC.

The V gene is TRBV5-4, the J gene TRBJ2-7, with a weak D call TRBD1 (6 bases). The germline V gene has CDR1 SGHNT and CDR2 YYREEE (reference sequence). V lost 3 bases and J lost 0, with 13 bases in between. CDR3 size: 15 residues. The CDR3 region has the DNA TGTGCCAGCAGCTCCGGGACATCCCTCTCCTACGAGCAGTACTTC. Protein: CASSSGTSLSYEQYF.

The chain couples TRBV5-1 to TRBJ1-2; 9 nucleotides align to TRBD1. The CDR3 spans 13 residues. V shed 7 bases, J shed 8 bases, and the junction held 9 bases outside the gene matches. Germline values: CDR1 SGHRS, CDR2 YFSETQ. The CDR3 nucleotides read TGCGCCAGCCAAACAGGGGGCCTTGGGGGCTACACCTTC. Its protein is CASQTGGLGGYTF.

The V call is TRBV4-3, the J call TRBJ2-1; 7 positions agree with TRBD1. This CDR3 comprises 15 residues. Trimming took 3 bases from V and 6 from J; bases not matched to a gene: 8. Germline CDR1 is LGHNA and CDR2 is YSLEER. The CDR3 nucleotides read TGCGCCAGCAGCCAGACGACAGGGTCCAGCAATGAGCAGTTCTTC. It is translated as CASSQTTGSSNEQFF.

In its sample, this clone was seen once. The chain has TRBV20-1 and TRBJ2-3; D is possibly TRBD2 (5 bases). Trimming removed 3 bases from V and 1 base from J, with 8 bases in between. The CDR3 covers 13 residues. Germline CDR1 and CDR2: DFQATT and SNEGSKA (reference sequence). CDR3 bases: TGCAGTGCTAGTAACGGGGGCACAGATACGCAGTATTTT. Translating gives CSASNGGTDTQYF.

This clone was recorded at least ten times. The gene calls are TRBV3-1 (or the pseudogene TRBV3-2) and TRBJ1-3; D is uncertain. The CDR3 is made up of 14 amino acids. Trimming took 3 bases from V and 0 from J, leaving 6 bases between them. Germline lookup yields CDR1 LGHDT and CDR2 YNNKEL (reference sequence). Written as DNA, the CDR3 is TGTGCCAGCAGCCAGCTGGCCTCTGGAAACACCATATATTTT. Its translation is CASSQLASGNTIYF.